This T cell receptor beta chain was observed in a study of T cell repertoires in cytomegalovirus infection (dated by TCRdb to the late 2010s). At the level of the whole study: The peptide stimulations were aimed at well-studied HLA-B-restricted epitopes as well as recently identified HLA-C-restricted CMV epitopes, whose presentation resists viral immunomodulation. Donor HLA type was relevant to the analysis, because carriage of CMV infection together with the matching HLA type was indicated by public TCR beta signatures. Points the paper makes about the study in general: Carriers of CMV infection plus the relevant HLA type were discriminated by the cumulative frequency of public TCR beta family members in the study cohort and in an independent 352-donor cohort. In the ex vivo response, HLA-C-restricted CMV-specific TCR beta clonotypes were dominant, and in two of eight donors the single most frequent clonotype came from this HLA-C-restricted group.

On this clonotype itself: What this receptor recognizes is not known. Base qualities are not at hand, and no much larger clone is one base apart.

The sample's treatment or condition, from its label and the paper: in vitro stimulation with specific CMV peptide epitopes to enrich CMV-specific T cells. Sequencing relied on an Illumina HiSeq 1500. TCRdb cleaned the public reads at Q25 with fastp, built clones with MiXCR and kept in-frame beta chains. One record per CDR3 amino acid sequence lists the most common genes and DNA. This sample gives about 900,000 distinct CDR3 sequences in total; 30% to 40% of them show up just once. The ten top clones hold around an eighth of the sample. The clonotype originates from a human donor in good health (CMV status not recorded). Some clones in this sample may be carry-over from other donors' samples. The sample in question was cultured CD8+ T cells from PBMCs, obtained from culture after CMV antigen stimulation.

CDR3 protein: CASSYSMLRGENEQYV. The DNA sequence follows: TGTGCCAGCAGTTACTCGATGCTCAGGGGTGAGAACGAGCAGTACGTC. This chain joins TRBV6-2 or TRBV6-3 to TRBJ2-7; TRBD1 is possibly the D segment (6 matching bases). V and J are truncated by 0 bases and 5 bases respectively, leaving an intervening sequence of 17 bases. The germline V gene provides CDR1 MNHEY and CDR2 SVGEGT. Including cysteine and valine, the CDR3 has 16 amino acids. The DNA shown is the 48-base CDR3, in frame from base 1.